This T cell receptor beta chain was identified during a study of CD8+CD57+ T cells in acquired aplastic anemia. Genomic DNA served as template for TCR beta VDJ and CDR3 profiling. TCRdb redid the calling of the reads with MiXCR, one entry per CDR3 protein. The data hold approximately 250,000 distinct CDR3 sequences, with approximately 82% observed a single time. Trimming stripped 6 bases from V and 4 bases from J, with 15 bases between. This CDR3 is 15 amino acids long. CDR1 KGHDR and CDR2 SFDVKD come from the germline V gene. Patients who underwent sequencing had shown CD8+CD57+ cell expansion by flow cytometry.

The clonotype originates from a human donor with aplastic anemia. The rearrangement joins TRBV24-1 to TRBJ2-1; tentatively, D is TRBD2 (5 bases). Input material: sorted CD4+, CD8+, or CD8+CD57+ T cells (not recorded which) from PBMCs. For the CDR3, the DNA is TGTGCCACCAGTTTCGGGAACGGTCCTTACAATGAGCAGTTCTTC. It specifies CATSFGNGPYNEQFF.